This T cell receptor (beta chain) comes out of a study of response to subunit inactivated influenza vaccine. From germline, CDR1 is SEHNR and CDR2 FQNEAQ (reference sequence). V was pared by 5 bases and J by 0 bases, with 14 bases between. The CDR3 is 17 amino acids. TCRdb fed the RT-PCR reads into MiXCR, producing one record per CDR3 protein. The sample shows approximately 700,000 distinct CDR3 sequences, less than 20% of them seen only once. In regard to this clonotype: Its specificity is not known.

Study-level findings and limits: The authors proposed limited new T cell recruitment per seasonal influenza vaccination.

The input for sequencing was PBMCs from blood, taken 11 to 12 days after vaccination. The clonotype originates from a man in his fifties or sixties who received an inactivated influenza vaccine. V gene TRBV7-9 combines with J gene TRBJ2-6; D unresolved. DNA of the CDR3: TGTGCCAGCAGCGAAGCAGCCGACCCCTCTGGGGCCAACGTCCTGACTTTC. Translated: CASSEAADPSGANVLTF.